The source of this T cell receptor beta chain is a study of blood T cells in healthy people across ages. Study-wide background: There was about one barcoded beta molecule captured by template switching per two T cells. General study results and limits: Since the PBMCs were unsorted, naive and antigen-experienced cells could not be conclusively compared. Naive CD4+ cells and diversity were both higher in long-lived donors than in aged donors.

Per the germline V gene, CDR1 is MNHEY and CDR2 is SVGEGT. The CDR3 loop spans 15 amino acids. A J-beta primer mix and a sample-barcoded 5' primer were used in a second PCR of roughly 6 to 12 cycles. Per-sample output comprised a minimum of 3 million paired-end reads containing CDR3. TCRdb fed the 5' RACE reads into MiXCR, producing one record per CDR3 protein. In the table there are more than 500,000 distinct CDR3 sequences, about 25% of which are singletons. This clonotype turned up a few times. Its antigen is undetermined. The sequence came from a woman between 70 and 85 years old in good health. The chain joins TRBV6-2 or TRBV6-3 to TRBJ2-1, with 7 bases matching TRBD2. The J call is uncertain, as TRBJ2-5 better fits the DNA end. Material for sequencing was blood. The DNA of the CDR3 is TGTGCCAGCAGTTCTCCGGGACTAATGCGAGAGACCCAGTACTTC. As protein: CASSSPGLMRETQYF.